The entry that follows covers one TCR beta chain sequence. This sample is part of a study of T cell responses to AZD1222 COVID-19 vaccine. TCRdb keeps only in-frame clones here, not all; method: immunoSEQ multiplex PCR. The data contain 130,000 to 150,000 clones, around nine tenths of them seen just once; the ten biggest clones take up around 3.6%. V trimming: 8 bases; J trimming: 3 bases; junction bases outside the gene matches: 6. This CDR3 has 12 residues. CDR1 and CDR2 (germline): SQVTM, ANQGSEA. The specimen was peripheral blood, collected on day 0 of AZD1222 vaccination. This sequence joins TRBV29-1 and TRBJ2-7; 8 bases align to TRBD1. The TCR was taken from an adult in good health. CDR3 sequence (DNA): TGCAGCACCAGACAGGGGAACTACGAGCAGTACTTC. It encodes CSTRQGNYEQYF.